A selection of T cell receptor beta chains follows, all from one sample in a study of T cell responses to AZD1222 COVID-19 vaccine. Measured with immunoSEQ multiplex PCR; TCRdb has only the in-frame clones, and not every one. The sample contains about 160,000 clones, 75% to 95% of which appear only once. This sample comprised peripheral blood, obtained on day 0 of AZD1222 vaccination. These receptor sequences come from an adult in good health. CDR3s include the opening cysteine and the closing phenylalanine or tryptophan. Fields, in order: D gene, J gene, V gene, clone size, CDR3 protein, CDR3 DNA. A D gene is named only where the DNA matches it firmly. Clone size is not always given. Where it is, it says once, few, many or a class for expanded clones.

-,TRBJ1-6,TRBV7-9,once,CASSPTGTPYNSPLHF,TGTGCCAGCAGCCCTACCGGGACCCCGTATAATTCACCCCTCCACTTT
TRBD1,TRBJ1-1,TRBV4-3,-,CASSQDSVRGRTEAFF,TGCGCCAGCAGCCAAGATTCGGTAAGGGGGCGAACTGAAGCTTTCTTT
-,TRBJ2-7,TRBV6-5,-,CASSSGTIYEQYF,TGTGCCAGCAGTTCTGGCACCATTTACGAGCAGTACTTC
-,TRBJ1-3,TRBV12-2,-,CASRLWQGSSGNTIYF,TGTGCAAGTCGCTTATGGCAGGGAAGCTCTGGAAACACCATATATTTT
-,TRBJ1-4,TRBV7-9,-,CASSFGATNEKLFF,TGTGCCAGCAGCTTCGGAGCAACTAATGAAAAACTGTTTTTT
TRBD1,TRBJ2-6,TRBV2,-,CASSEVGTGSGANVLTF,TGTGCCAGCAGTGAAGTGGGGACAGGCTCTGGGGCCAACGTCCTGACTTTC
TRBD2,TRBJ2-1,TRBV15,-,CATSNFGAGGSYNEQFF,TGTGCCACCAGCAACTTCGGAGCGGGAGGCTCCTACAATGAGCAGTTCTTC
-,TRBJ1-2,TRBV4-3,-,CASSQRIGDGYTF,TGCGCCAGCAGCCAACGAATCGGGGATGGCTACACCTTC
TRBD1,TRBJ1-1,TRBV4-1,-,CASSQRGQGNSEAFF,TGCGCCAGCAGCCAGAGGGGACAGGGGAACTCGGAAGCTTTCTTT
TRBD1,TRBJ2-7,TRBV28,-,CASSSSGTGGSYEQYF,TGTGCCAGCAGTTCCTCCGGGACAGGGGGCTCCTACGAGCAGTACTTC
TRBD1,TRBJ1-2,TRBV30,-,CAWSAGTGRYGYTF,TGTGCCTGGAGTGCCGGGACAGGCAGATATGGCTACACCTTC
-,TRBJ2-7,TRBV15,once,CATSIQVYEQYF,TGTGCCACCAGCATTCAGGTCTACGAGCAGTACTTC
-,TRBJ1-2,TRBV5-1,-,CASSLAKDKLANYGYTF,TGCGCCAGCAGCTTGGCCAAGGACAAATTGGCGAACTATGGCTACACCTTC
TRBD1,TRBJ1-2,TRBV19,-,CASSIGATGQRYGYTF,TGTGCCAGTAGTATAGGCGCGACAGGGCAGCGCTATGGCTACACCTTC
-,TRBJ2-5,TRBV7-3,-,CASSRTVQETQYF,TGTGCCAGCAGCCGGACGGTACAAGAGACCCAGTACTTC
TRBD1,TRBJ2-7,TRBV6-2/TRBV6-3,-,CASSYDLQSAGGAPNLDPQYF,TGTGCCAGCAGTTACGACCTTCAATCCGCAGGGGGCGCCCCCAACTTAGATCCGCAGTACTTC
-,TRBJ2-7,TRBV11-2,-,CASSLFVGAYEQYF,TGTGCCAGCAGCTTATTCGTGGGAGCCTACGAGCAGTACTTC
TRBD1,TRBJ1-5,TRBV6-2/TRBV6-3,-,CASSYTPQGQLSNQPQHF,TGTGCCAGCAGTTACACCCCACAGGGACAGCTAAGCAATCAGCCCCAGCATTTT
-,TRBJ1-3,TRBV7-9,-,CASSLPGSGNTIYF,TGTGCCAGCAGCCTTCCCGGGTCCGGAAACACCATATATTTT
TRBD1,TRBJ2-7,TRBV30,once,CAWSVLRDRGFYEQYF,TGTGCCTGGAGTGTACTTCGGGACAGGGGGTTTTACGAGCAGTACTTC
TRBD2,TRBJ2-1,TRBV4-1,-,CASSQDPQRELIYNEQFF,TGCGCCAGCAGCCAAGACCCCCAGCGGGAGCTGATCTACAATGAGCAGTTCTTC
-,TRBJ2-7,TRBV6-5,once,CASIKGGLAGYEQYF,TGTGCCAGCATTAAAGGGGGCCTAGCGGGCTACGAGCAGTACTTC
-,TRBJ1-5,TRBV30,-,CAWSGRADQPQHF,TGTGCCTGGAGTGGAAGGGCAGATCAGCCCCAGCATTTT
-,TRBJ1-1,TRBV28,-,CASSLGRVGTEAFF,TGTGCCAGCAGTTTAGGCAGGGTGGGCACTGAAGCTTTCTTT
-,TRBJ1-3,TRBV5-5,-,CASSLVGTVGNTIYF,TGTGCCAGCAGCTTGGTCGGTACAGTTGGAAACACCATATATTTT
-,TRBJ2-7,TRBV5-4,-,CASSFRSSSYEQYF,TGTGCCAGCAGCTTCCGGAGCAGCTCCTACGAGCAGTACTTC
-,TRBJ2-3,TRBV11-2,-,CASSSGGWITDTQYF,TGTGCCAGCTCATCCGGGGGTTGGATCACAGATACGCAGTATTTT